The 27 T cell receptor beta chains reported below all come from one sample, sequenced in a study of regulatory T cells in long-lasting Graves disease. Sequencing libraries for TCR beta were prepared with iRepertoire HTBI primers and Arm-PCR of CDR3 regions. MiXCR, applied by TCRdb to the multiplex PCR reads, yields one record per CDR3 protein. Of around 450,000 distinct CDR3 sequences listed, about a fifth are singletons. Time point denoted: persistent/refractory GD, antithyroid drugs over 5 years with positive TRAb. PBMC-derived RNA was used for the TCR library. Material: peripheral blood mononuclear cells (PBMCs), obtained when the disease was refractory, from a patient treated with antithyroid drugs. These receptors came from a female donor with Graves disease.

In its sample, this clonotype was seen many times. This chain uses TRBV2 with TRBJ2-5; TRBD2 aligns across 8 bases. The J segment lost 5 bases and the V segment lost 2 bases, leaving 7 bases of the junction unmatched. The CDR3 is 15 residues long. Germline values: CDR1 SNHLY, CDR2 FYNNEI. CDR3 DNA sequence: TGTGCCAGCAGTGAAATGCGGGGGGTGGGGGAGACCCAGTACTTC. Protein: CASSEMRGVGETQYF.

V usage is TRBV5-4 and J usage is TRBJ2-5, with D possibly being TRBD2 (6 bases). The germline gives CDR1 SGHNT, CDR2 YYREEE (reference sequence). CDR3 length equals 14 residues. The V end lost 4 bases, the J end lost 5 bases, and 15 bases lay between the germline ends. The CDR3 loop is CASSPRTREETQYF. CDR3 in DNA: TGTGCCAGCAGCCCCCGGACCCGGGAGGAGACCCAGTACTTC.

This clonotype was observed a few times. The V gene is TRBV7-8, the J gene TRBJ2-5; TRBD1 matches 9 bases. The CDR3 consists of 16 residues. The trim removed 3 bases at V and 5 bases at J, leaving 10 bases unmatched. CDR1 SGHVS and CDR2 FQNEAQ come from the germline V gene. Here the CDR3 DNA reads TGTGCCAGCAGCTTGGACAGGGGTCTGATCCAGGAGACCCAGTACTTC. It yields the protein CASSLDRGLIQETQYF.

This chain joins TRBV29-1 and TRBJ2-1, with 9 nucleotides matching TRBD1. Germline V lookup: CDR1 SQVTM, CDR2 ANQGSEA. The CDR3 totals 16 residues. V lost 2 bases and J lost 0; bases outside the gene matches: 5. CDR3 nucleotides: TGCAGCGTTGAATCATGGGACAGGGTCTCCTACAATGAGCAGTTCTTC. This sequence encodes CSVESWDRVSYNEQFF.

On this clonotype itself: A clone one base away is much larger, so this may be a read error. The V and J genes are TRBV2 and TRBJ1-2, with D tentatively TRBD1 (5 bases). Germline V gives CDR1 SNHLY, CDR2 FYNNEI. There are 15 residues in the CDR3. CDR3 protein: CASSPSQGGWDGCTF. DNA of the CDR3: TGTGCCAGCAGCCCATCGCAGGGTGGTTGGGATGGCTGCACCTTC.

This chain uses TRBV6-1 with TRBJ1-2, with TRBD1 as a possible D gene (6 bases). The CDR3 contains 12 residues. V was shortened by 6 bases and J by 8 bases, with 13 bases between the two germline ends. Germline CDR1 and CDR2: MNHNS and SASEGT. The CDR3: CASRGGRDGYTF. The CDR3 DNA reads TGTGCCAGCAGGGGGGGGCGCGACGGCTACACCTTC.

Worth noting for this clonotype: The CDR3 carries no conserved terminal phenylalanine or tryptophan, so it likely arises from a read error. The chain couples TRBV19 to TRBJ1-1; no firm D call. The ends were cut back, 10 bases at V and 1 base at J, with 16 bases in the middle. Germline lookup yields CDR1 LNHDA and CDR2 SQIVND (reference sequence). This CDR3 is 14 amino acids long. In nucleotides, the CDR3 is TGTGCCACCTTACGGTTGGGCTCGAACACTGAAGCTTTCCTT. Protein: CATLRLGSNTEAFL.

This clonotype was picked up many times. The chain carries TRBV6-1 and TRBJ2-6; no reliable D call. V lost 8 bases to trimming and J lost 2 bases, with 13 bases between them. CDR1 and CDR2 from the germline V gene are MNHNS and SASEGT. The CDR3 is made up of 15 amino acids. The CDR3 reads CASLTDAAGANVLTF. CDR3 sequence (DNA): TGTGCCAGCCTAACGGACGCCGCTGGGGCCAACGTCCTGACTTTC.

This clonotype was found a few times. This chain uses TRBV28 with TRBJ2-3, with 10 positions matching TRBD2. The trim removed 8 bases at V and 5 bases at J, leaving 10 bases unmatched. The CDR3 runs to 15 residues. Germline CDR1 and CDR2: MDHEN and SYDVKM. The CDR3 loop reads CASSGELAGRDTQYF. The CDR3 DNA reads as TGTGCCAGCTCCGGAGAACTAGCGGGACGAGATACGCAGTATTTT.

This clonotype was seen at least ten times. The chain combines TRBV7-8 with TRBJ2-7; D not certain. Trimming shortened V by 1 base and J by 5 bases, and 6 bases separated the two germline ends. Germline CDR1 SGHVS, CDR2 FQNEAQ. CDR3 length: 12 residues. The CDR3 protein is CASSLGVHEQYF. Written as DNA, the CDR3 is TGTGCCAGCAGCTTAGGAGTCCACGAGCAGTACTTC.

V is TRBV20-1 and J is TRBJ2-7; D is unresolved. V was trimmed by 3 bases and J by 2 bases, leaving 14 bases between them. CDR1 DFQATT and CDR2 SNEGSKA come from the germline V gene (reference sequence). The CDR3 covers 14 residues. Here the CDR3 reads CSARSSFAPYEQYF. The CDR3 nucleotides read TGCAGTGCTAGGTCCAGTTTTGCACCCTACGAGCAGTACTTC.

This clonotype was counted only a few times. V and J are TRBV3-1 and TRBJ1-2; unclear D gene. V dropped 4 bases and J dropped 4 bases, with 13 bases sitting between them. The CDR3 consists of 14 residues. Germline V gene data show CDR1 as LGHDT and CDR2 as YNNKEL (reference sequence). The CDR3 DNA sequence: TGTGCCAGCAGCCCCTTCGCTGGGAGCTATGGCTACACCTTC. Its translation: CASSPFAGSYGYTF.

This clonotype was detected only a few times. The V gene is TRBV29-1, the J gene TRBJ2-5; the match to TRBD1 covers 8 bases. The CDR3 length is 13 residues. J was trimmed by 5 bases and V by 7 bases; bases with no gene match: 9. CDR1 SQVTM and CDR2 ANQGSEA come from the germline V gene. In nucleotides, the CDR3 is TGCAGCGCCCAGGGGGCCCGGTTGGAGACCCAGTACTTC. It translates to CSAQGARLETQYF.

The sample holds many counts of this clonotype. This chain connects TRBV24-1 to TRBJ1-2; D remains unclear. The V gene's germline CDR1 is KGHDR and CDR2 SFDVKD. This CDR3 is built from 12 residues. The germline V and J ends were trimmed by 0 bases and 6 bases, with 4 bases remaining between them. This chain's CDR3 is CATSDLRDGYTF. The CDR3, as DNA: TGTGCCACCAGTGATTTGCGAGATGGCTACACCTTC.

CDR3 bases: TGTGCCAGCAGTTTATGGGATAGCTCCTACGAGCAGTACTTC. Translated, it gives CASSLWDSSYEQYF. This chain joins TRBV28 and TRBJ2-7; the D is unclear. Between the trimmed V and J ends, which lost 0 bases and 0 bases, there was a span of 6 bases. CDR3 size: 14 residues. Germline V CDR1 and CDR2: MDHEN, SYDVKM.

This clonotype was counted only a few times. This chain uses TRBV18 with TRBJ2-5; D gene uncertain. Looked up from germline, CDR1 is KGHSH and CDR2 is LQKENI. The germline V and J ends were trimmed by 4 bases and 0 bases, with 9 bases remaining between them. This CDR3 has 14 residues. Here the CDR3 reads CASSLGRNQETQYF. Written as DNA, the CDR3 is TGTGCCAGCTCACTAGGTCGAAACCAAGAGACCCAGTACTTC.

The chain combines TRBV19 with TRBJ1-1; weak D call: TRBD1 (5 bases). V was cut by 9 bases and J by 3 bases, with 14 bases left in between. Germline V lookup: CDR1 LNHDA, CDR2 SQIVND (reference sequence). CDR3 length equals 13 residues. For the CDR3, the DNA is TGTGCCAGCGGGATCGGGGCGGACACTGAAGCTTTCTTT. Its translation is CASGIGADTEAFF. The full variable domain, with the rest looked up from reference TRBV19 and TRBJ1-1, is DGGITQSPKYLFRKEGQNVTLSCEQNLNHDAMYWYRQDPGQGLRLIYYSQIVNDFQKGDIAEGYSVSREKKESFPLTVTSAQKNPTAFYLCASGIGADTEAFFGQGTRLTVV.

The chain has TRBV6-2 or TRBV6-3 and TRBJ2-4, with D possibly TRBD1 on 5 matching bases. The CDR3 loop spans 16 amino acids. CDR1 and CDR2 (germline): MNHEY, SVGEGT. Between the trimmed V and J ends, which lost 5 bases and 0 bases, there was a span of 14 bases. CDR3 residues: CASSDSTDIAKNIQYF. The DNA for the CDR3 is TGTGCCAGCAGTGATTCGACAGATATAGCCAAAAACATTCAGTACTTC.

This clonotype has a count of ten or more. This chain links TRBV11-2 with TRBJ2-2, with 7 bases fitting TRBD1. Germline V gives CDR1 SGHAT, CDR2 FQNNGV. The CDR3 has 16 residues. Trimming took 5 bases from V and 3 from J; bases not matched to a gene: 9. CDR3 amino acids: CASSPVTGAYTGELFF. Written as DNA, the CDR3 is TGTGCCAGCAGCCCGGTTACAGGGGCGTACACCGGGGAGCTGTTTTTT.

This clonotype was observed at least ten times. This chain connects TRBV3-1 to TRBJ1-1, with 8 bases that match TRBD1. Germline V CDR1 and CDR2: LGHDT, YNNKEL (reference sequence). CDR3 length equals 15 residues. V shed 4 bases and J 1 base; nucleotides not matched to a gene: 5. The CDR3 sequence is CASSPRQGTNTEAFF. CDR3 nucleotides: TGTGCCAGCAGCCCCCGACAGGGGACGAACACTGAAGCTTTCTTT.

This chain joins TRBV10-3 and TRBJ2-5, with D possibly matching TRBD1 (6 bases). The CDR3 contains 15 residues. In germline, CDR1 is ENHRY, CDR2 SYGVKD. The V and J ends lost 0 bases and 6 bases respectively, with 14 bases between them. The CDR3, as DNA: TGTGCCATCAGTGAGTCGTGGACAGCCAAGCAGACCCAGTACTTC. Its translation: CAISESWTAKQTQYF.

The chain combines TRBV9 with TRBJ2-5; 8 bases map to TRBD2. The V segment lost 1 base and the J segment 4 bases; nucleotides outside the gene matches: 9. This CDR3 is built from 16 residues. CDR1 is SGDLS, CDR2 YYNGEE, per germline. The CDR3 nucleotides read TGTGCCAGCAGCGTAACCGGGGGGGAGGGGAGAGAGACCCAGTACTTC. This codes for CASSVTGGEGRETQYF. Supplemented by reference TRBV9 and TRBJ2-5, the full variable domain reads DSGVTQTPKHLITATGQRVTLRCSPRSGDLSVYWYQQSLDQGLQFLIQYYNGEERAKGNILERFSAQQFPDLHSELNLSSLELGDSALYFCASSVTGGEGRETQYFGPGTRLLVL.

This clonotype was recorded a few times. The CDR3 here is CASSLGGDDNEQFF. The CDR3 nucleotides read TGTGCCAGCAGCTTAGGAGGGGACGACAATGAGCAGTTCTTC. This chain links TRBV13 with TRBJ2-1; D could derive from TRBD1 or TRBD2 (5 bases each). This CDR3 contains 14 residues. Germline V gene sequence: CDR1 PRHDT, CDR2 FYEKMQ (reference sequence). V lost 0 bases to trimming and J lost 5 bases, with 8 bases between them.

This clonotype turned up a few times. The chain has TRBV5-1 and TRBJ1-4; a weak D match, TRBD1 (5 bases). The V end lost 2 bases, the J end lost 5 bases, and 13 bases lay between the germline ends. This CDR3 is 15 amino acids long. Germline V gene data show CDR1 as SGHRS and CDR2 as YFSETQ. The CDR3 here is CASSLEPGGNEKLFF. The CDR3 DNA reads as TGCGCCAGCAGCTTAGAACCCGGGGGAAATGAAAAACTGTTTTTT.

The V and J genes are TRBV28 and TRBJ1-6; TRBD1 might be the D (5 bases). CDR1 MDHEN and CDR2 SYDVKM come from the germline V gene. Trimming took off 3 bases at V and 13 bases at J, with 22 bases between the two ends. This CDR3 is built from 16 residues. The CDR3: CASSFSPQGPAGPLHF. Written as DNA, the CDR3 is TGTGCCAGCAGTTTTTCTCCCCAGGGCCCGGCGGGCCCCCTCCACTTT.

In this sample, this clonotype turned up a few times. J is TRBJ2-2 and V is TRBV19; D call uncertain. Germline assignment: CDR1 LNHDA and CDR2 SQIVND (reference sequence). The CDR3 consists of 10 residues. V shed 6 bases and J shed 8 bases, with 4 bases lying between them. CDR3 residues: CASSRGELFF. Here the CDR3 DNA reads TGTGCCAGTAGCCGGGGGGAGCTGTTTTTT.

This clonotype was seen ten or more times. The chain couples TRBV28 to TRBJ1-2, with TRBD1 matching over 9 bases. V was pared by 6 bases and J by 7 bases, with 6 bases of the junction left unmatched. The germline gives CDR1 MDHEN, CDR2 SYDVKM. The CDR3 covers 13 residues. CDR3 sequence: CASSWDRAGGYTF. The DNA of the CDR3 is TGTGCCAGCAGCTGGGACAGGGCGGGTGGCTACACCTTC.